This T cell receptor (beta chain) was identified during a study of T-cell memory formation after mild COVID-19 (dated by TCRdb to the early 2020s). In the study overall: Most TCR sequence clusters were specific to one of the two donors. Longitudinal TCRalpha and TCRbeta repertoire sequencing tracked T-cell clones expanding and contracting after mild COVID-19 in two donors. The cohort comprised two young, previously healthy adult volunteers, one female and one male.

Broader findings and caveats from the paper: Only two mild cases were covered in the study, and larger cohorts including severe cases with pre-infection samples were considered necessary. SARS-CoV-2 specificity of the second-wave clones peaking on day 37 was not confirmed. Contracting CD4+ clones turned up mainly in the CM and EM memory subsets, whereas EMRA was where CD8+ clones were enriched. From day 15 to 85, contracting clones showed balanced CD4/CD8 phenotypes, whereas a second wave of clones that expanded from day 15 to 37 leaned towards CD4+. The detection of some responding clones in pre-infection memory suggests that pre-existing cross-reactive memory T cells joined the SARS-CoV-2 response.

Remarks on this clonotype: What this receptor recognizes is not known. Per-base quality was not reported, and no clone a single base away is much larger than it.

PBMCs were isolated by Ficoll-Paque density gradient centrifugation. These reads were obtained on an Illumina NovaSeq 6000. Using 5'RACE with constant-segment primers, TCRalpha and TCRbeta cDNA libraries were constructed, with sample barcodes and unique molecular identifiers added in the process. RNA was extracted from every sample with Trizol reagent. Amplification of the libraries took two PCR steps, and the second step added a second sample barcode plus Illumina TruSeq adapters. Libraries were sequenced on an Illumina NovaSeq with 2 x 150 bp paired-end reads. The study's processing was this. The reads were demultiplexed and collapsed into UMI-guided consensus sequences using migec v1.2.7. Using mixcr v2.1.11, UMI consensuses were aligned to TRA and TRB V and J templates and then assembled into clonotypes. Clonotypes were classified as expanded or contracted when called significant by both edgeR and NoisET, with noise models trained on biological replicates. For edgeR calls, the thresholds were a false discovery rate-adjusted p below 0.01 and a log2 fold-change of 1. As an exploratory analysis of dynamics, max-normalized trajectories of the 1000 most abundant clonotypes were examined by PCA with hierarchical clustering. Each responding clone was given a CD4 or CD8 phenotype based on the CD4+ and CD8+ repertoires, which had been sequenced separately. TCRdb passed the public sequencing reads through fastp at Q25 and MiXCR, retaining productive beta sequences. Records with the same CDR3 protein are collapsed into one entry carrying the most frequent genes and DNA. These V and J calls derive from TCRdb rather than the authors' analysis. The sample yields 250,000 to 400,000 distinct CDR3 sequences; roughly an eighth were counted once. The leading ten clones occupy under 25% of the sample.

From the cysteine up to the phenylalanine, the CDR3 has a length of 14 residues. Of the read, only the CDR3 DNA is kept; its 42 bases are in frame from base 1. The germline V gene (reference sequence) gives CDR1 as MNHEY and CDR2 as SMNVEV. Trimming at the junction amounts to 5 bases on V and 2 bases on J, and the germline ends lie 13 bases apart. Sequencing was done on a sample of PBMCs or a T cell subset sorted from them (not recorded which). The sequence joins TRBV27 to TRBJ2-7; TRBD1 is a possible D gene, resting on 8 matching bases. The TCR was taken from a young man who had mild COVID-19 (a few samples of this study predate the infection). The sample titles of this study are shuffled in the database, so cell type and time point are left out; the donor was told from shared clones. The CDR3 protein sequence reads: CASSHRGGPYEQYF. In nucleotides, the sequence is TGTGCCAGCAGTCACAGGGGGGGCCCCTACGAGCAGTACTTC.